This paragraph reports one TCR beta chain. Its cognate antigen is unknown. This entry comes from a study of cytomegalovirus exposure and HLA in healthy donors. Findings and limits, study-wide: Exclusion applied to some V segments, including TRBV6-2 and TRBV6-3, as they were indistinguishable.

60 Vbeta and 13 Jbeta primers were used in PCR. The assay was immunoSEQ multiplex PCR, and TCRdb's table has in-frame clones only and misses some. The table records about 140,000 clones, 65% to 90% of them present only once. V shed 3 bases and J 4 bases; nucleotides not matched to a gene: 10. CDR3 length: 16 residues. Germline CDR1 and CDR2: SGHRS and YFSETQ. The TCR originated in a female donor in good health and CMV-seronegative. Input material: PBMCs. The V and J genes are TRBV5-1 and TRBJ1-1; 9 bases map to TRBD1. In DNA form, the CDR3 reads TGCGCCAGCAGCTGGAGACCGGGACAGGGAACCACTGAAGCTTTCTTT. Translation: CASSWRPGQGTTEAFF.